Included here is one T cell receptor (beta chain) sequence, with context. Its antigen remains unidentified. These data are taken from a study of T-cell reconstitution after alpha-beta-depleted transplantation in children. General observations from the study: It was reported that alpha-beta T cells came from several hundred expanded graft clones (about two months after transplant).

The CDR3 extends over 16 amino acids. Between the trimmed V and J ends, which lost 1 base and 3 bases, there was a span of 13 bases. Unique molecular identifiers were used to barcode this TCRbeta library. TCRdb re-derived calls from the PCR reads in MiXCR, one entry per CDR3 protein. The table records approximately 500,000 distinct CDR3 sequences, roughly a quarter of them present only once. The sample was PBMCs, taken before TCRalphabeta/CD19-depleted stem cell transplant. This chain connects TRBV12-3 or TRBV12-4 to TRBJ2-1, with a tentative D call TRBD1 (6 bases). The TCR originated in a boy under two years old with Wiskott-Aldrich syndrome, due to receive a stem cell transplant. The CDR3, as DNA: TGTGCCAGCAGTTTAGTGGTGGGGGCGAGCTACAATGAGCAGTTCTTC. Protein sequence: CASSLVVGASYNEQFF.